Sequencing of this T cell receptor beta chain was carried out in a study of Tregs in tolerant kidney transplant recipients (dated by TCRdb to between 2018 and 2020). Notes on the research overall: The transplants used related donors with nonmyeloablative bone marrow transplantation, and mixed chimerism in the human trials was transient. Before combined kidney and bone marrow transplantation, this study identified donor-specific regulatory T cells using TCRbeta sequencing and then followed those same cells after transplant.

For TCRbeta CDR3 sequencing, genomic DNA was extracted from sorted cells using the QIAGEN DNeasy Blood and Tissue Kit. High-throughput TCRbeta CDR3 sequencing, including PCR amplification with bias correction and internal controls, was performed commercially through immunoSEQ. The authors processed their data as follows. Unique productive TCRbeta sequences were defined by CDR3 nucleotide sequence where primers matched, otherwise by CDR3 amino acid sequence with Vbeta and Jbeta genes. Sequences were defined as donor-reactive when expanded at least 5-fold in CFSE-low cells versus unstimulated cells and present at a frequency of at least 0.01% in CFSE-low cells. Jensen-Shannon divergence calculated on the top 100 TCRbeta sequences ranked by frequency was used to measure repertoire divergence. When a sample had multiple sequencing runs, each run was corrected for sorting error separately and the runs were then pooled. TCRdb holds this immuneACCESS table with in-frame rearrangements only. Some clones are missing; in checked studies, unresolved V genes explain under half, and the rest has no known cause. The DNA was the basis for D and trimming; V, J and clone size are from that table. In all, the sample holds thousands of clones, and approximately 30% of those were seen once. The ten largest clones add up to 5% to 6% of the sample.

The paper's findings and limits, for the study overall: PCR primers changed over time for some patients, so nucleotide-level comparison across those patients' samples was not possible. Donor-specific Treg expansion was found to exceed global Treg expansion in tolerant patients, suggesting antigen-driven rather than nonspecific expansion. Because only a small number of patients were included, the study had limitations, and the results will need to be validated in larger populations as well as under other immunosuppression protocols. Biological reproducibility was not examined directly, but technical replication error appeared to be minimal. Expanding Tregs with activated donor B cells appeared to identify the most biologically relevant and donor-specific TCRbeta repertoire.

In regard to this clone: What antigen it recognizes has not been identified. There are no base qualities to consult, and no much larger clone falls within one base.

Sample time point, as interpreted from the label and publication: blood sample drawn before combined kidney and bone marrow transplant. In bulk CFSE mixed lymphocyte reactions, CFSE-labeled recipient PBMCs were cocultured with irradiated donor PBMCs for 5 to 7 days, then stained for CD3/CD4/CD8 and FACS-sorted. Several combined kidney and bone marrow transplant recipients from the ITN036ST trial were included as patients, and samples were available only from these trial subjects. Healthy control blood was processed by Ficoll density gradient to PBMCs and cryopreserved; patient PBMCs were collected before and after transplant. The TCR sequence derives from a human patient who received a combined kidney and bone marrow transplant. This specimen was CD8+ T cells from blood cultured with allogeneic cells, taken before the transplant.

CDR3 protein: CASSSYHPRASDSNQPQHF. The bases read TGTGCCAGCAGTTCGTACCACCCGAGGGCCTCGGATAGCAATCAGCCCCAGCATTTT. Here the chain combines TRBV27 and TRBJ1-5; no D gene is confidently identified. Its CDR3 holds 19 amino acids, cysteine through phenylalanine. Only the CDR3 DNA stays, 57 bases, in frame from base 1. CDR1 and CDR2 are drawn from the germline V gene (reference sequence): MNHEY, SMNVEV. Relative to germline, V is 4 bases shorter and J is 0 bases shorter, with 22 bases between their ends.